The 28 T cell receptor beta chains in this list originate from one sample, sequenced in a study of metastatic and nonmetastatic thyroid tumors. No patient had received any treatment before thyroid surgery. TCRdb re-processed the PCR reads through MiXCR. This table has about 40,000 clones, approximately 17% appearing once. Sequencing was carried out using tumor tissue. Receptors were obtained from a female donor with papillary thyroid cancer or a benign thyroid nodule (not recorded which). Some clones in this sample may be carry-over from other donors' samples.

CDR3 DNA: TGTGCCAGCAGCACAACAGGGGGCGAAAACTTCAATGAGCAGTTCTTC. This sequence encodes CASSTTGGENFNEQFF. V is TRBV11-1 and J is TRBJ2-1; 9 bases align to TRBD1. Trimming removed 5 bases from V and 6 bases from J; junction bases left unmatched: 11. The CDR3 is 16 residues long. Germline CDR1 is SGHAT and CDR2 is FQDESV (reference sequence). Looking up the rest from reference TRBV11-1 and TRBJ2-1 gives the full variable domain: EAEVAQSPRYKITEKSQAVAFWCDPISGHATLYWYRQILGQGPELLVQFQDESVVDDSQLPKDRFSAERLKGVDSTLKIQPAELGDSAMYLCASSTTGGENFNEQFFGPGTRLTVL.

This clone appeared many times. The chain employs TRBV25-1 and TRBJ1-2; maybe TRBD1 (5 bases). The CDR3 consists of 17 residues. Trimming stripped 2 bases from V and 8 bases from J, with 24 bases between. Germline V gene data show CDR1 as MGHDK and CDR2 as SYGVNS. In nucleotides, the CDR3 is TGTGCCAGCAGTGAAAGTCTGGGGCAGCGGAATTCCGGGGGCTACACCTTC. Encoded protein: CASSESLGQRNSGGYTF.

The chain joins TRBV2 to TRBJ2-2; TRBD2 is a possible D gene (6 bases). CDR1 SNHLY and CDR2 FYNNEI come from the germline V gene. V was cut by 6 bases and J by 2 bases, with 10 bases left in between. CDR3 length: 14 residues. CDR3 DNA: TGTGCCAGCAGCGGGGACTCCAACACCGGGGAGCTGTTTTTT. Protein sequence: CASSGDSNTGELFF.

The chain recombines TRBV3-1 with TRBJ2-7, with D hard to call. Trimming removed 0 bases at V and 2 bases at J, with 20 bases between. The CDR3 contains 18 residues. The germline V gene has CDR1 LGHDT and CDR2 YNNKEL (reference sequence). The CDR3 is CASSQDYSRPRKTYEQYF. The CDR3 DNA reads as TGTGCCAGCAGCCAAGATTACTCGAGACCTCGAAAGACCTACGAGCAGTACTTC.

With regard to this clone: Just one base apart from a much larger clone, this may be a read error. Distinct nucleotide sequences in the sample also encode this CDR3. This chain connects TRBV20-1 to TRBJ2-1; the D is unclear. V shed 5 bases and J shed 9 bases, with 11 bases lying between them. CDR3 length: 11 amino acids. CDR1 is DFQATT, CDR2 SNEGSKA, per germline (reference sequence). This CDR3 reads CSAPTRFEQFF. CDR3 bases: TGCAGTGCTCCGACTCGATTTGAGCAGTTCTTC.

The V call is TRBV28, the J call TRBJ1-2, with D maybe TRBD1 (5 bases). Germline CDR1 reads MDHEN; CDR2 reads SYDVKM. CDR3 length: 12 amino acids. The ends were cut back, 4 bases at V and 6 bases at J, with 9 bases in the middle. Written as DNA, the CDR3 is TGTGCCAGCAGTTATGGGGGGAATGGCTACACCTTC. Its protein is CASSYGGNGYTF.

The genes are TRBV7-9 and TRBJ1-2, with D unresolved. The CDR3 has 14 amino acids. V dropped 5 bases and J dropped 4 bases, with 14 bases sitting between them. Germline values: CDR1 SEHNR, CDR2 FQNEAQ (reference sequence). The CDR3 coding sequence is TGTGCCAGCAGCCCAATGGCAGACTCCTATGGCTACACCTTC. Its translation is CASSPMADSYGYTF.

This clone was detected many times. CDR3 coding DNA: TGTGCCAGCTCACCAGGGACAGGGACCTACAATGAGCAGTTCTTC. Translated, it gives CASSPGTGTYNEQFF. The rearrangement uses TRBV18 and TRBJ2-1; 9 nucleotides line up with TRBD1. Germline lookup yields CDR1 KGHSH and CDR2 LQKENI. The V and J ends lost 2 bases and 2 bases, in that order; junction bases with no gene match: 1. This CDR3 is 15 amino acids long.

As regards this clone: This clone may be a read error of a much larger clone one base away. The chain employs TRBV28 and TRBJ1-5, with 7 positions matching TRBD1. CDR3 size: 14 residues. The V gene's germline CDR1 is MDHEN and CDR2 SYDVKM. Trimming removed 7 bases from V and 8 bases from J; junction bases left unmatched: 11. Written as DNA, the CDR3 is TGTGCCAGCAACCCAGGGGGGGGGGACAAGCCCCAGCATTTT. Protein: CASNPGGGDKPQHF.

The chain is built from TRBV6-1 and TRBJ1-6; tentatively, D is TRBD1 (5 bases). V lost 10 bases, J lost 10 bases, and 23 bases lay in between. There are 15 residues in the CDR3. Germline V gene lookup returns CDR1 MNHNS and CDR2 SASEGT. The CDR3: CAIIQLQGGCSPLHF. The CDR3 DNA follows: TGTGCCATCATCCAACTGCAGGGAGGGTGCTCACCCCTCCACTTT.

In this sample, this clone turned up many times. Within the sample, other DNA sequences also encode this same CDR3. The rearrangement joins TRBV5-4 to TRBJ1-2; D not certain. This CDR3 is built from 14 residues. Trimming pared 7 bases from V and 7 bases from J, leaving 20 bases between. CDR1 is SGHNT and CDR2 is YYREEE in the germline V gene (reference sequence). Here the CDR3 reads CASGEIPGYGGYTF. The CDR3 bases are TGTGCCAGCGGAGAAATTCCTGGGTACGGTGGCTACACCTTC.

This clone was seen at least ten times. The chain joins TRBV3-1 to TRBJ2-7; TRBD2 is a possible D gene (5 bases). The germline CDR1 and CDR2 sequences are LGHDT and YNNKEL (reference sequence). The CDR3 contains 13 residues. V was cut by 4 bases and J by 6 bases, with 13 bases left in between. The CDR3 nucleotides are TGTGCCAGCAGCCCGGCAGGCGGGCGCGAGCAGTACTTC. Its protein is CASSPAGGREQYF.

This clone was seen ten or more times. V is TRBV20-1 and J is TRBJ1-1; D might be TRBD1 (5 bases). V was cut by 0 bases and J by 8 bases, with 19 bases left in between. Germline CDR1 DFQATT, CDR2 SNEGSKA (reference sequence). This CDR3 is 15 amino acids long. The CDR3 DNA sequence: TGCAGTGCTAGAGACCCAAGACTTACAGGATCCGAAGCTTTCTTT. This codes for CSARDPRLTGSEAFF.

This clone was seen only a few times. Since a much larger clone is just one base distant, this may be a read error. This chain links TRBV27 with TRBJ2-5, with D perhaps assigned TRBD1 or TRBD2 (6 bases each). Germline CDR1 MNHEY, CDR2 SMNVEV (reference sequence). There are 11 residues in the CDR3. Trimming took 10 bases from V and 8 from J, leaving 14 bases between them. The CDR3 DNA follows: TGTGCCATCTCGAGGGGGGATACCCAGTACTTC. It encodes CAISRGDTQYF.

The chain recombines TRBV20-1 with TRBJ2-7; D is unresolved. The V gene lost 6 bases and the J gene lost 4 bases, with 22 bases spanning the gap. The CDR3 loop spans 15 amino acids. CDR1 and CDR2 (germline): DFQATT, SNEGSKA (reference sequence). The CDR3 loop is CSAQALVSAPYEQYF. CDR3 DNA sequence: TGCAGTGCCCAGGCGCTAGTGAGCGCCCCGTACGAGCAGTACTTC.

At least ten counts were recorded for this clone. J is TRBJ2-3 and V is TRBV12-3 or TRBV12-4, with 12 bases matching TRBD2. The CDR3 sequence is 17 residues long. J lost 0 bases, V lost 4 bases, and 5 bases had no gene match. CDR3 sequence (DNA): TGTGCCAGCAGTTCCCGGACTAGCGGGGTTAGCACAGATACGCAGTATTTT. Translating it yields CASSSRTSGVSTDTQYF.

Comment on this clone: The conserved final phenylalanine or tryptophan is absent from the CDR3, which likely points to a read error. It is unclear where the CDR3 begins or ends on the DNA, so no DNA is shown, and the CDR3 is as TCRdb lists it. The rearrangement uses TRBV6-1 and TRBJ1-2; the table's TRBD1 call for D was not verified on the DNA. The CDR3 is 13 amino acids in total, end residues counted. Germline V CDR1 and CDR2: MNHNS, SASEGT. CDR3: CASRTGLYYGYAL.

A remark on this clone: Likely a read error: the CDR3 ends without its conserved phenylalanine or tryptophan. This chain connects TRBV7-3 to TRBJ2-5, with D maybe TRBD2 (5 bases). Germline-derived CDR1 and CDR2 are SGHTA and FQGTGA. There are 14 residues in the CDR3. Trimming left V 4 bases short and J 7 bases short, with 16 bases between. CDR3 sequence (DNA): TGTGCCAGCAGCTCGACGGGGAGTGCTTGGACCCAGTACCTC. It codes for CASSSTGSAWTQYL.

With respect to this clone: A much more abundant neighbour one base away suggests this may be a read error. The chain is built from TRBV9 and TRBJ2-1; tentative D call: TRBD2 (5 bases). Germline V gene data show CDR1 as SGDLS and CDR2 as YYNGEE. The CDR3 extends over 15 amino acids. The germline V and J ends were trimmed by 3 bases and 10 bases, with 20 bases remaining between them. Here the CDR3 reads CASSASGYSAGEQFF. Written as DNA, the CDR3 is TGTGCCAGCAGCGCTTCGGGGTATTCCGCCGGGGAGCAGTTCTTC.

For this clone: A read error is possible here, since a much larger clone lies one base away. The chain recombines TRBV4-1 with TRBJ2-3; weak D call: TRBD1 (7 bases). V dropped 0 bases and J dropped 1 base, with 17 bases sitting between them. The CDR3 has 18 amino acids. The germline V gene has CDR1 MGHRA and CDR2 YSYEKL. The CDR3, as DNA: TGCGCCAGCAGCCAAGATTTTTCGGGCAGGGGGGGCACAGATACGCAGTATTTT. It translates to CASSQDFSGRGGTDTQYF.

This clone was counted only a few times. Here the CDR3 DNA reads TGTGCCACCTGCGGGAGTTTCGACAATGAGCAGTTCTTC. This translates into CATCGSFDNEQFF. The J gene is TRBJ2-1, the V gene TRBV24-1; 7 bases agree with TRBD2. The V gene end was trimmed by 9 bases and the J gene end by 5 bases; junction bases not matched to a gene: 6. CDR1 is KGHDR and CDR2 is SFDVKD in the germline V gene. The CDR3 extends over 13 amino acids.

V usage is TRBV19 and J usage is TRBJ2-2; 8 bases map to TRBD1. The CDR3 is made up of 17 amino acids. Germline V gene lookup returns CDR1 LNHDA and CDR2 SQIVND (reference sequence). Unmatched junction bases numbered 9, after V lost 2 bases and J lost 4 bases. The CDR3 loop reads CASSIFPDRGGTGELFF. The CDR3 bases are TGTGCCAGTAGTATATTCCCTGACAGGGGAGGCACCGGGGAGCTGTTTTTT.

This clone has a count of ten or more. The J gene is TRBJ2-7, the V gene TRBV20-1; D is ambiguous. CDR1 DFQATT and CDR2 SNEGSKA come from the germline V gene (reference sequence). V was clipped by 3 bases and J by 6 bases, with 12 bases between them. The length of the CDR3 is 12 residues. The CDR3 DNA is TGCAGTGCTAGCCAAAGAGCTTCCGAGCAGTACTTC. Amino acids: CSASQRASEQYF.

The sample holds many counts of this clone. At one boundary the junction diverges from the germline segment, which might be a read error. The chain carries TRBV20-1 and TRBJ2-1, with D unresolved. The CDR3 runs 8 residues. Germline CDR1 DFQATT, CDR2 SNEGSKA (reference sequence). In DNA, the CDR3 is TGCAGTGCTACCCAAGGTGTCTTC. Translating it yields CSATQGVF.

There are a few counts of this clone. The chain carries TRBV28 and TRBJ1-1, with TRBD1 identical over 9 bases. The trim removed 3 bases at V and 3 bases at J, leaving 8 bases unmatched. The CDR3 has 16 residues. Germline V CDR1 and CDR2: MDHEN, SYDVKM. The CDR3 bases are TGTGCCAGCAGTTTCTACAGGGGGCTTCGGGACACTGAAGCTTTCTTT. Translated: CASSFYRGLRDTEAFF. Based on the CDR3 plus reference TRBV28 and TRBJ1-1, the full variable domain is DVKVTQSSRYLVKRTGEKVFLECVQDMDHENMFWYRQDPGLGLRLIYFSYDVKMKEKGDIPEGYSVSREKKERFSLILESASTNQTSMYLCASSFYRGLRDTEAFFGQGTRLTVV.

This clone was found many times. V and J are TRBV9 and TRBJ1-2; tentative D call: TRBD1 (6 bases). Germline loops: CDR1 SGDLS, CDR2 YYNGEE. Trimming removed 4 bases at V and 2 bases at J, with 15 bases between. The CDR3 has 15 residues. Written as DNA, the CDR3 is TGTGCCAGCAGCAGAGGGGGGACACTCAACTATGGCTACACCTTC. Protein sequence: CASSRGGTLNYGYTF.

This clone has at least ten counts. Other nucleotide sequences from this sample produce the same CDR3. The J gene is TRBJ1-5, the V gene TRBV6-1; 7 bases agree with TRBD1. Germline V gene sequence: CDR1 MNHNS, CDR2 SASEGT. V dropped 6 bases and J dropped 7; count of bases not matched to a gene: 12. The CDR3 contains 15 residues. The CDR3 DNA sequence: TGTGCCAGCAGGCCCTCCGGACAGGCATCCCAGCCCCAGCATTTT. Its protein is CASRPSGQASQPQHF.

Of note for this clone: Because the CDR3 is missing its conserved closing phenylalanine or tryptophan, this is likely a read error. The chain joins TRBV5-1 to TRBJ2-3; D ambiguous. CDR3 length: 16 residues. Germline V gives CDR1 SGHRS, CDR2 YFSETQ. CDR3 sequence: CTSSLVLISSTDTQYS. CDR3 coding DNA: TGCACCAGCAGCTTGGTACTGATATCTAGCACAGATACGCAGTATTCT.